The clone carrying this T cell receptor (beta chain) occurred a few times. Authors' data handling: Cell counts per sample came from amplifying reference gene primers. The table came from immunoSEQ multiplex PCR; TCRdb's copy has only in-frame clones and leaves some out. The V and J calls and the clone size are those of that table, but D and trimming were determined from the DNA. This table holds roughly 480,000 clones, 89% found once. The sample belongs to a study of blood T cell repertoires in COVID-19. Study at large: From T cells, B-cell-depleted T cells, or PBMCs came the material, which was cDNA or gDNA.

The Seattle patients, enrolled during active infection, were followed longitudinally. The TCR comes from a man between 18 and 29 years old with COVID-19, enrolled during active disease. The source material was peripheral blood.

Here the CDR3 reads CASSPGLVTDTQYF. Here the CDR3 DNA reads TGTGCCAGCAGCCCGGGACTAGTGACAGATACGCAGTATTTT. This rearrangement joins TRBV7-9 to TRBJ2-3, with 8 bases lining up with TRBD2. Germline V gene sequence: CDR1 SEHNR, CDR2 FQNEAQ (reference sequence). The length of the CDR3 is 14 residues. With 5 bases clipped from V and 3 bases from J, the junction kept 4 bases outside the gene matches. Supplemented by reference TRBV7-9 and TRBJ2-3, the full variable domain reads DTGVSQNPRHKITKRGQNVTFRCDPISEHNRLYWYRQTLGQGPEFLTYFQNEAQLEKSRLLSDRFSAERPKGSFSTLEIQRTEQGDSAMYLCASSPGLVTDTQYFGPGTRLTVL.